Below, 16 T cell receptor beta chains from the same sample are listed, as sequenced in a study of blood T cell repertoires in COVID-19. This table comes from immunoSEQ multiplex PCR, and its TCRdb copy is limited to in-frame clones, with some not included. The sample includes a few hundred thousand clones, about 83% of them seen just once. Material: PBMCs or T cells enriched from blood (not recorded which). The receptors were sampled from a woman between 45 and 60 years old who had recovered from COVID-19.

This chain uses TRBV28 with TRBJ1-5; D might be TRBD1 (5 bases). This CDR3 comprises 16 residues. CDR1 is MDHEN, CDR2 SYDVKM, per germline. Trimming cost V 6 bases and J 1 base, with 16 bases left between them. The CDR3 coding sequence is TGTGCCAGCAGACGACCAGGGTACGAGAGCAATCAGCCCCAGCATTTT. This encodes CASRRPGYESNQPQHF.

V and J are TRBV5-1 and TRBJ2-7; the D gene is possibly TRBD1 (5 bases). V shed 0 bases and J shed 3 bases, with 7 bases lying between them. The CDR3 is 13 amino acids. Germline-derived CDR1 and CDR2 are SGHRS and YFSETQ. The CDR3 is CASSLGTFYEQYF. The CDR3 DNA follows: TGCGCCAGCAGCTTGGGGACATTCTACGAGCAGTACTTC.

The genes are TRBV27 and TRBJ1-5; 8 positions match TRBD1. Germline V gene lookup returns CDR1 MNHEY and CDR2 SMNVEV (reference sequence). The CDR3 consists of 14 residues. Trimming took 6 bases from V and 7 from J; bases not matched to a gene: 8. The CDR3 here is CASSYGQGYQPQHF. For the CDR3, the DNA is TGTGCCAGCAGCTACGGACAGGGTTACCAGCCCCAGCATTTT.

This sequence joins TRBV2 and TRBJ1-1, with TRBD1 matching over 8 bases. Germline trimming cut 5 bases from V and 4 bases from J; bases unmatched to any gene: 21. In germline, CDR1 is SNHLY, CDR2 FYNNEI. The CDR3 sequence is 19 residues long. In DNA form, the CDR3 reads TGTGCCAGCAGTTTAGATGGGGACAGGATTCCTCTTGTAAGCACTGAAGCTTTCTTT. Its protein product is CASSLDGDRIPLVSTEAFF. Complete variable domain (other parts from reference TRBV2 and TRBJ1-1): EPEVTQTPSHQVTQMGQEVILRCVPISNHLYFYWYRQILGQKVEFLVSFYNNEISEKSEIFDDQFSVERPDGSNFTLKIRSTKLEDSAMYFCASSLDGDRIPLVSTEAFFGQGTRLTVV.

CDR3 sequence reads: CAISGDYSGNTIYF. The CDR3 nucleotides read TGTGCCATCAGTGGCGATTACTCTGGAAACACCATATATTTT. This chain connects TRBV10-3 to TRBJ1-3; D ambiguous. CDR1 is ENHRY and CDR2 is SYGVKD in the germline V gene. The CDR3 has 14 amino acids. V was trimmed by 4 bases and J by 0 bases, leaving 7 bases between them.

This chain uses TRBV28 with TRBJ2-5; D perhaps matches TRBD2 (6 bases). With 6 bases removed from V and 1 base from J, the gap between germline ends came to 15 bases. This CDR3 has 15 amino acids. Germline V gives CDR1 MDHEN, CDR2 SYDVKM. The CDR3 region is CASREGRLSQETQYF. The CDR3, as DNA: TGTGCCAGCAGGGAGGGTAGACTATCCCAAGAGACCCAGTACTTC.

This clone was seen more than once but under ten times. The chain carries TRBV2 and TRBJ1-4; 9 nucleotides match TRBD1. CDR1 and CDR2 (germline): SNHLY, FYNNEI. This CDR3 is 14 amino acids long. With V trimmed by 5 bases and J by 6 bases, 4 bases remained unmatched. The CDR3 spells CASSTGGSDEKLFF. The CDR3 bases are TGTGCCAGCAGTACAGGGGGCTCAGATGAAAAACTGTTTTTT.

The V and J genes are TRBV19 and TRBJ2-5; D perhaps matches TRBD2 (5 bases). The CDR3 is 13 residues long. The germline V gene encodes CDR1 LNHDA and CDR2 SQIVND (reference sequence). Trimming pared 5 bases from V and 5 bases from J, leaving 12 bases between. The CDR3 here is CASSWTGGETQYF. The CDR3 DNA follows: TGTGCCAGTAGTTGGACCGGAGGCGAGACCCAGTACTTC. Looking up the rest from reference TRBV19 and TRBJ2-5 gives the full variable domain: DGGITQSPKYLFRKEGQNVTLSCEQNLNHDAMYWYRQDPGQGLRLIYYSQIVNDFQKGDIAEGYSVSREKKESFPLTVTSAQKNPTAFYLCASSWTGGETQYFGPGTRLLVL.

The chain links TRBV11-3 to TRBJ1-1; a weak D match, TRBD1 (5 bases). V gave up 5 bases and J gave up 2 bases, with 9 bases separating them. Germline V CDR1 and CDR2: SGHNT, YENEEA. The CDR3 contains 13 residues. The CDR3 region is CASSPGHNTEAFF. The CDR3 coding sequence is TGTGCCAGCAGCCCCGGACACAACACTGAAGCTTTCTTT.

The chain recombines TRBV25-1 with TRBJ1-2; 9 bases map to TRBD1. CDR3 length: 14 amino acids. J lost 6 bases, V lost 7 bases, and 9 bases had no gene match. Germline lookup yields CDR1 MGHDK and CDR2 SYGVNS. The chain's CDR3 is CASNPRDRVNGYTF. The CDR3 nucleotides are TGTGCCAGCAACCCCCGGGACAGGGTCAATGGCTACACCTTC.

The chain employs TRBV9 and TRBJ1-1; TRBD1 agrees at 7 bases. J lost 4 bases, V lost 3 bases, and 3 bases had no gene match. The germline V gene encodes CDR1 SGDLS and CDR2 YYNGEE. This CDR3 has 13 residues. The CDR3 sequence is CASSGQGATEAFF. CDR3 bases: TGTGCCAGCAGCGGACAGGGTGCCACTGAAGCTTTCTTT.

The chain couples TRBV5-1 to TRBJ2-1, with D possibly being TRBD1 (5 bases). CDR1 is SGHRS, CDR2 YFSETQ, per germline. Trimming took 4 bases from V and 10 from J, leaving 15 bases between them. The CDR3 covers 13 residues. CDR3 sequence: CASSRPPTVEQFF. CDR3 nucleotides: TGCGCCAGCAGCCGACCCCCGACAGTAGAGCAGTTCTTC. Together with reference TRBV5-1 and TRBJ2-1, the CDR3 gives the full variable domain: KAGVTQTPRYLIKTRGQQVTLSCSPISGHRSVSWYQQTPGQGLQFLFEYFSETQRNKGNFPGRFSGRQFSNSRSEMNVSTLELGDSALYLCASSRPPTVEQFFGPGTRLTVL.

Written as DNA, the CDR3 is TGCGCCAGCAGCGAGGGGACAGGGGATCGGGAAGACGAGCAGTACTTC. Translated: CASSEGTGDREDEQYF. This chain connects TRBV5-1 to TRBJ2-7; 10 bases agree with TRBD1. The CDR3 has 16 residues. The V gene end was trimmed by 4 bases and the J gene end by 5 bases; junction bases not matched to a gene: 12. Germline V CDR1 and CDR2: SGHRS, YFSETQ.

V is TRBV4-1 and J is TRBJ2-3, with TRBD2 matching over 12 bases. This CDR3 contains 22 residues. In germline, CDR1 is MGHRA, CDR2 YSYEKL. With 1 base clipped from V and 8 bases from J, the junction kept 25 bases outside the gene matches. As DNA, the CDR3 is TGCGCCAGCAGCCAAGTTTCTGCTAGACGACTTGGACTAGCGGGGACCCAACTTACGCAGTATTTT. Its protein is CASSQVSARRLGLAGTQLTQYF.

V and J are TRBV5-6 and TRBJ2-7; perhaps TRBD1 as D (7 bases). V dropped 0 bases and J dropped 6 bases, with 19 bases sitting between them. CDR3 length: 16 residues. Germline lookup yields CDR1 SGHDT and CDR2 YYEEEE. Here the CDR3 reads CASSLGPTGRIGEQYF. CDR3 DNA: TGTGCCAGCAGCTTGGGCCCGACAGGGAGGATTGGCGAGCAGTACTTC.

This clone was seen a few times. V and J are TRBV7-2 and TRBJ1-2; 9 nucleotides align to TRBD1. CDR3 size: 15 residues. The ends lost 5 bases at V and 3 bases at J; junction bases unmatched: 7. CDR1 and CDR2 from the germline V gene are SGHTA and FQGNSA. The CDR3 nucleotides read TGTGCCAGCAGCATCAGGACAGGGGCGGACTATGGCTACACCTTC. Translating it yields CASSIRTGADYGYTF.